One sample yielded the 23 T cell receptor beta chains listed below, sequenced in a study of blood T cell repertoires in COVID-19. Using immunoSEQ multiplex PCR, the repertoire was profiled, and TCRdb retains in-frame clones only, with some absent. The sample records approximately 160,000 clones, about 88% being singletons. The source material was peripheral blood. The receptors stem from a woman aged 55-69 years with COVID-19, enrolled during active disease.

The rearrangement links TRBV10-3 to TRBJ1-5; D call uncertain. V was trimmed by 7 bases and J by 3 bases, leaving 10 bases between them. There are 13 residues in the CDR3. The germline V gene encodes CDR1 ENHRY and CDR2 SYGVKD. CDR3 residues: CAITDGNNQPQHF. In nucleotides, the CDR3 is TGTGCCATCACTGACGGGAACAATCAGCCCCAGCATTTT.

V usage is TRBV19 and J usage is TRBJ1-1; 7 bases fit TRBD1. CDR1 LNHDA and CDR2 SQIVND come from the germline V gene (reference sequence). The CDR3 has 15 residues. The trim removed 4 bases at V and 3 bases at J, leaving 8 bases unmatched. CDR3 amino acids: CASSRRQGFDTEAFF. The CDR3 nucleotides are TGTGCCAGTAGTAGACGACAGGGATTCGACACTGAAGCTTTCTTT.

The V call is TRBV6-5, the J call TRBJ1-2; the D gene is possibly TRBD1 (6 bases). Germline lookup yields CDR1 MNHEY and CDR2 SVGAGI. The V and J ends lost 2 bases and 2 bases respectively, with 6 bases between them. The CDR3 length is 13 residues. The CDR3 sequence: CASSYDRNYGYTF. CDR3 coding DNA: TGTGCCAGCAGTTACGACAGGAACTATGGCTACACCTTC.

The CDR3 loop is CASSVSGNQPQHF. The CDR3 bases are TGTGCCAGCAGCGTCAGCGGGAATCAGCCCCAGCATTTT. This chain uses TRBV7-3 with TRBJ1-5; D not certain. This CDR3 comprises 13 residues. The V and J ends lost 5 bases and 4 bases respectively, with 9 bases between them. Germline V gene sequence: CDR1 SGHTA, CDR2 FQGTGA.

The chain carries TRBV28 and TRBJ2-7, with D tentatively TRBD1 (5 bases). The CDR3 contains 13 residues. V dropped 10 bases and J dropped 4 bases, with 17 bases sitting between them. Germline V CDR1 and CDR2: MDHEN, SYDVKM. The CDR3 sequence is CATLGAELYEQYF. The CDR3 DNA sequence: TGTGCCACCTTAGGGGCAGAACTATACGAGCAGTACTTC.

The CDR3 sequence: CASSQARSYGYTF. The CDR3 DNA is TGTGCCAGCAGCCAAGCGCGGAGCTATGGCTACACCTTC. The gene calls are TRBV14 and TRBJ1-2; D ambiguous. Germline-derived CDR1 and CDR2 are SGHDN and FVKESK. V was pared by 1 base and J by 4 bases, with 7 bases between. This CDR3 comprises 13 residues.

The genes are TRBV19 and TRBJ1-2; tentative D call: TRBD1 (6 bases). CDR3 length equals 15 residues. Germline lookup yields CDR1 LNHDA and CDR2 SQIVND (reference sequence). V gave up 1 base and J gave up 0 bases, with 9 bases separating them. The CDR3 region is CASSIGQATNYGYTF. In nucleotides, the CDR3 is TGTGCCAGTAGTATAGGACAGGCTACTAACTATGGCTACACCTTC.

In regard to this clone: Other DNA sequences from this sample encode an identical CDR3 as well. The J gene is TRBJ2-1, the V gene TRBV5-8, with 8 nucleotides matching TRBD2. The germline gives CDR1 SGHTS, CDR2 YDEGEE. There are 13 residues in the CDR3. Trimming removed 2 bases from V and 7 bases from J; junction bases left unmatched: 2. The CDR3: CASSFGGRNEQFF. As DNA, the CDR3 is TGTGCCAGCAGCTTTGGCGGGAGGAATGAGCAGTTCTTC.

The CDR3 DNA follows: TGTGCCAGTAGATTTCAGGGGGTCCTTAACTATGGCTACACCTTC. It encodes CASRFQGVLNYGYTF. The gene calls are TRBV19 and TRBJ1-2; 7 bases agree with TRBD1. This CDR3 has 15 residues. V lost 6 bases to trimming and J lost 1 base; unmatched junction nucleotides: 8. Germline CDR1 LNHDA, CDR2 SQIVND (reference sequence).

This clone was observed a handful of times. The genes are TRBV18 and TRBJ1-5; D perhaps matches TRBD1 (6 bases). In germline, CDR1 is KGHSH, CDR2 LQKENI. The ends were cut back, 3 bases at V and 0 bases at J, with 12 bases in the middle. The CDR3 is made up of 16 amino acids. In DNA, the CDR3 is TGTGCCAGCTCACCGGACAGATCTTATAGCAATCAGCCCCAGCATTTT. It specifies CASSPDRSYSNQPQHF.

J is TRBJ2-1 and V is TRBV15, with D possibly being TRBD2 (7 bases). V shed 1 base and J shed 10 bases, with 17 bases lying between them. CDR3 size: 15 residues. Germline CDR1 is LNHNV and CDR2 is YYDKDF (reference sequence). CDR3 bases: TGTGCCACCAGCAGAGGGGGGGCTAGGGAGGGAGAGCAGTTCTTC. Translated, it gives CATSRGGAREGEQFF.

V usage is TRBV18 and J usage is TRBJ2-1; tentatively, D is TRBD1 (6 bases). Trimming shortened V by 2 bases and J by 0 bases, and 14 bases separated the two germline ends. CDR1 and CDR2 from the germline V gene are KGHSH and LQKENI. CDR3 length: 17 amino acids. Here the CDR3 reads CASSPRQADSSYNEQFF. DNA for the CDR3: TGTGCCAGCTCACCAAGGCAGGCGGACAGCTCCTACAATGAGCAGTTCTTC.

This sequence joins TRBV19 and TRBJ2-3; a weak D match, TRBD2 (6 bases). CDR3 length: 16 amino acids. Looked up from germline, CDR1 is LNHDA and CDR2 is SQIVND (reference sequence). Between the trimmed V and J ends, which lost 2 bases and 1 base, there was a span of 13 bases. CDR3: CASSILAGPGTDTQYF. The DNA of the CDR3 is TGTGCCAGTAGTATACTGGCGGGGCCGGGCACAGATACGCAGTATTTT.

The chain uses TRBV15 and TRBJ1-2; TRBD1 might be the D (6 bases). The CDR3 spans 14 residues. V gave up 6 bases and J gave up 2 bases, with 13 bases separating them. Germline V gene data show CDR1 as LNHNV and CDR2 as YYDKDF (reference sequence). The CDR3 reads CATRMKDRNYGYTF. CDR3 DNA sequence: TGTGCCACCAGGATGAAGGACAGAAACTATGGCTACACCTTC.

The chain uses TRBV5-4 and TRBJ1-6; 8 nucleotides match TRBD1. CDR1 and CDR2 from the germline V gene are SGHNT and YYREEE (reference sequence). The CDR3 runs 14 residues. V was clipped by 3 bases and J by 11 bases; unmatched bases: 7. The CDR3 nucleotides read TGTGCCAGCAGCTCCGGGACAGGCGCGACACCCCTCCACTTT. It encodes CASSSGTGATPLHF.

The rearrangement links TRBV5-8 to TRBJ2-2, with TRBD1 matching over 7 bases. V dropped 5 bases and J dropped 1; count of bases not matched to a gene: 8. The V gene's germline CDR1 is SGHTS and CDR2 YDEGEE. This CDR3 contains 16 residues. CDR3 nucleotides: TGTGCCAGCAGAAAGGGGGCCTTCGAGAACACCGGGGAGCTGTTTTTT. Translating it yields CASRKGAFENTGELFF.

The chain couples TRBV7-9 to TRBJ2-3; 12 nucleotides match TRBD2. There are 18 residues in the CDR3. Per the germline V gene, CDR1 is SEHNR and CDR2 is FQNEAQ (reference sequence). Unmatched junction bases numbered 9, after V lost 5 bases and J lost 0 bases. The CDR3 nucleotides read TGTGCCAGCAGCCGTGGACTAGCGGGGATTACTAGCACAGATACGCAGTATTTT. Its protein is CASSRGLAGITSTDTQYF.

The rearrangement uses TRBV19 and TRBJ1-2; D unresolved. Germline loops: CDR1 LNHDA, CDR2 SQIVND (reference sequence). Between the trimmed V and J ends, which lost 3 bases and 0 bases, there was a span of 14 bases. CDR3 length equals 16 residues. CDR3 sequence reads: CASSMLPGEPNYGYTF. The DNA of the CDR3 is TGTGCCAGTAGTATGCTACCGGGAGAGCCTAACTATGGCTACACCTTC.

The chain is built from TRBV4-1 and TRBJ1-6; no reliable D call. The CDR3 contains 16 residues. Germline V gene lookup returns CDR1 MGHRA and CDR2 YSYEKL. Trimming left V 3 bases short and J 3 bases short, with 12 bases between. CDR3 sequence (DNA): TGCGCCAGCAGCCACTCTGCCGCGAACTATAATTCACCCCTCCACTTT. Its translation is CASSHSAANYNSPLHF.

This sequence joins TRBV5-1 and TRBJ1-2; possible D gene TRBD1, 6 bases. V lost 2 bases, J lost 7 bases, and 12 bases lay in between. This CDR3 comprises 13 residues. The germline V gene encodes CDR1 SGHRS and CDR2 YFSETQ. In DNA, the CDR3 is TGCGCCAGCAGCTTCGCACAGGGAACTGGCTACACCTTC. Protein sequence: CASSFAQGTGYTF.

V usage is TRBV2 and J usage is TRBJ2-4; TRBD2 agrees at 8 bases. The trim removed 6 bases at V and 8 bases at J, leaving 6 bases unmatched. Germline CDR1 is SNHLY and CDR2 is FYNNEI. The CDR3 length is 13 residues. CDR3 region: CASRRGATDIQYF. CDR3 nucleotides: TGTGCCAGCAGGCGGGGGGCTACAGACATTCAGTACTTC.

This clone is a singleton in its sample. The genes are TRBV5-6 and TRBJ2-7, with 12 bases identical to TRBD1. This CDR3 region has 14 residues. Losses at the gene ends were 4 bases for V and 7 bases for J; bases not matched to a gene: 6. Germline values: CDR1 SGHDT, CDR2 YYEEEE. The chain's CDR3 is CASSGDRGLGEQYV. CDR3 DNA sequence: TGTGCCAGCAGCGGGGACAGGGGGCTGGGAGAGCAGTACGTC.

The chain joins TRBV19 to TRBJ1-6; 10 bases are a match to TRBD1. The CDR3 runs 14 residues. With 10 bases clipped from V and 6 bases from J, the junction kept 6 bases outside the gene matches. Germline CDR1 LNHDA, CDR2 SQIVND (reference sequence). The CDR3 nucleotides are TGTGCCACGGGACAGGGGCGGAGTAATTCACCCCTCCACTTT. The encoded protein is CATGQGRSNSPLHF.